What follows describes a single T cell receptor beta chain. One junction end disagrees with the germline gene, perhaps due to a read error. In germline, CDR1 is MNHNS, CDR2 SASEGT. The CDR3 is made up of 15 amino acids. The entry originates in a study of cytomegalovirus exposure and HLA in healthy donors. The PCR employed 60 Vbeta primers together with 13 Jbeta primers. The data were produced by immunoSEQ multiplex PCR, yet TCRdb's version contains in-frame clones alone and is incomplete. The repertoire includes under 250,000 clones, approximately 80% of them detected once, and 0.71% sits in the top ten.

The rearrangement joins TRBV6-1 to TRBJ2-7; 11 bases agree with TRBD2. The specimen was PBMCs. The sequence derives from a boy younger than 10 in good health and CMV-seronegative. The CDR3 DNA reads TGTGCCAGCAGTGGACTAGCGGGGAGCTCCTACGGGCAGTACTTC. Translating gives CASSGLAGSSYGQYF.